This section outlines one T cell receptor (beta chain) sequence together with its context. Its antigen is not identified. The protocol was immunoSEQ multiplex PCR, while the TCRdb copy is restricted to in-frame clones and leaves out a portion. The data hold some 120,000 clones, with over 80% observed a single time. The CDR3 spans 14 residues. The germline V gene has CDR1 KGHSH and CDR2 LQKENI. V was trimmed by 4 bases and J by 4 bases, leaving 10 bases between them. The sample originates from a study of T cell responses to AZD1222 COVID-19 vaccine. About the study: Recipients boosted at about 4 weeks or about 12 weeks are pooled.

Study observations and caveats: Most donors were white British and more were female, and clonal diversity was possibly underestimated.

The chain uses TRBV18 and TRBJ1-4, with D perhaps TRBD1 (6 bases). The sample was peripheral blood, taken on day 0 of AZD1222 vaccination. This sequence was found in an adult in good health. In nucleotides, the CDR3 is TGTGCCAGCTCACAACAGGGACGTAATGAAAAACTGTTTTTT. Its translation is CASSQQGRNEKLFF. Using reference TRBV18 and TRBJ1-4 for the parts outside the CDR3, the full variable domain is NAGVMQNPRHLVRRRGQEARLRCSPMKGHSHVYWYRQLPEEGLKFMVYLQKENIIDESGMPKERFSAEFPKEGPSILRIQQVVRGDSAAYFCASSQQGRNEKLFFGSGTQLSVL.